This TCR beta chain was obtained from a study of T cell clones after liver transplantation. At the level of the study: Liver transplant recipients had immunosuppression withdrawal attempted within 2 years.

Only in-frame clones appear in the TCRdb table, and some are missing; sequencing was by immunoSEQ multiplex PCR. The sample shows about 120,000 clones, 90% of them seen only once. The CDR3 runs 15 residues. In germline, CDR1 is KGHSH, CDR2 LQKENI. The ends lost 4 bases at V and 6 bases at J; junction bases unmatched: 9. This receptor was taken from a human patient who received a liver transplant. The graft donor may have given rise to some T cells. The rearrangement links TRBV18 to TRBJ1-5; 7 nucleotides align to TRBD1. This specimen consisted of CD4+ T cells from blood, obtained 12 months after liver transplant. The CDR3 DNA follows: TGTGCCAGCTCACAACGACAGGGCGTAGGTCAGCCCCAGCATTTT. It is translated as CASSQRQGVGQPQHF.